This T cell receptor beta chain was sequenced during a study of Ad26.COV2.S vaccination and SARS-CoV-2 variants. The table came from immunoSEQ multiplex PCR; TCRdb's copy has only in-frame clones and leaves some out. Seen here are just over 350,000 clones, about 88% observed once, and the top ten hold 2.5% to 3.5%. Treatment reported: 19 received Ad26.COV2.S at low or high dose, single or two shots; about 5 received placebo; per-sample allocation not given. Collection of the samples took place on day 63 after the first injection of vaccine or placebo. The CDR3 sequence is 14 residues long. With 2 bases removed from V and 2 bases from J, the gap between germline ends came to 7 bases. Germline loops: CDR1 MGHRA, CDR2 YSYEKL.

This TCR was sampled from a person between 18 and 65 years old who received the Ad26.COV2.S COVID-19 vaccine or a placebo. The chain recombines TRBV4-1 with TRBJ1-5; D is possibly TRBD1 (6 bases). Sequencing used peripheral blood, obtained in a trial of Ad26.COV2.S vaccine versus placebo. The CDR3 sequence is CASSQRTGNQPQHF. As DNA, the CDR3 is TGCGCCAGCAGCCAACGGACAGGCAATCAGCCCCAGCATTTT.